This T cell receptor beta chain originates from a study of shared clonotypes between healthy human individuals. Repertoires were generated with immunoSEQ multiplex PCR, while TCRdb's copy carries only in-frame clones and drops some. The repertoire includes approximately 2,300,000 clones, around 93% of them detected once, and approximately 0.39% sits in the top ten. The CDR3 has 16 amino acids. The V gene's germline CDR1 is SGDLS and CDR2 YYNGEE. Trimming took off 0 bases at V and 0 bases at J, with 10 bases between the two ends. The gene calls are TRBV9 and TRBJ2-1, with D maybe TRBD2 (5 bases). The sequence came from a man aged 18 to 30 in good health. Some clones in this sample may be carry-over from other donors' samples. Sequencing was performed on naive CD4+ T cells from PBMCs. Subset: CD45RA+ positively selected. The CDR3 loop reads CASSVDLGSSYNEQFF. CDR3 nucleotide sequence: TGTGCCAGCAGCGTAGATCTGGGGAGCTCCTACAATGAGCAGTTCTTC.